These 12 T cell receptor beta chains share one sample of origin, sequenced in a study of T-cell reconstitution after alpha-beta-depleted transplantation in children. For TCRbeta, the library was prepared with unique molecular identifiers. MiXCR was run by TCRdb on the PCR reads, yielding one entry per CDR3 protein. The sample lists 490,000 or so distinct CDR3 sequences, 10% to 13% occurring once. The sequencing here drew on PBMCs, taken before TCRalphabeta/CD19-depleted stem cell transplant. The receptors derive from a child younger than 10 with inherited bone marrow failure, due to receive a stem cell transplant.

This chain connects TRBV3-1 to TRBJ2-3; possibly TRBD2 for D (5 bases). This CDR3 spans 14 amino acids. Germline V gives CDR1 LGHDT, CDR2 YNNKEL (reference sequence). Trimming cost V 0 bases and J 10 bases, with 14 bases left between them. Here the CDR3 DNA reads TGTGCCAGCAGCCAAGATGTGAGGAGGAGAGCGCAGTATTTT. It translates to CASSQDVRRRAQYF.

Ten or more counts support this clonotype. The V and J genes are TRBV29-1 and TRBJ2-3; D assignment may be TRBD1 or TRBD2 (5 bases each). CDR1 and CDR2 (germline): SQVTM, ANQGSEA. Trimming shortened V by 4 bases and J by 6 bases, and 11 bases separated the two germline ends. The CDR3 totals 12 residues. The CDR3 region has the DNA TGCAGCGTTGCGGGGCCCGACGATACGCAGTATTTT. This sequence encodes CSVAGPDDTQYF.

The chain links TRBV5-5 to TRBJ2-1, with 11 bases lining up with TRBD2. Trimming took 0 bases from V and 4 from J; bases not matched to a gene: 9. Germline V gene sequence: CDR1 SGHKS, CDR2 YYEKEE (reference sequence). This CDR3 is 18 amino acids long. CDR3 coding DNA: TGTGCCAGCAGCTTGGAGGCTTTAGCGGGAGGGCCTTACAATGAGCAGTTCTTC. This gives the protein CASSLEALAGGPYNEQFF.

This clonotype was observed many times. The chain links TRBV12-3 or TRBV12-4 to TRBJ1-6; maybe TRBD1 (6 bases). This CDR3 is built from 14 residues. V lost 7 bases and J lost 2, with 9 bases in between. CDR3 DNA sequence: TGTGCCAGCACCCGGGACACCTATAATTCACCCCTCCACTTT. The encoded protein is CASTRDTYNSPLHF.

About this clonotype: A junction boundary mismatches the germline segment, possibly from a read error. The V call is TRBV28, the J call TRBJ2-7; no definite D call. The CDR3 spans 12 residues. Germline CDR1 and CDR2: MDHEN and SYDVKM. In DNA form, the CDR3 reads TGTGCCAGCGGTTTAAAGGCCAACGAGCAGTACTTC. This codes for CASGLKANEQYF.

The chain links TRBV28 to TRBJ1-5; the D is unclear. Trimming removed 4 bases at V and 6 bases at J, with 22 bases between. The CDR3 has 17 amino acids. The V gene's germline CDR1 is MDHEN and CDR2 SYDVKM. The CDR3 is CASSSPARANGGQPQHF. CDR3 sequence (DNA): TGTGCCAGCAGTTCCCCAGCCCGGGCCAACGGTGGTCAGCCCCAGCATTTT.

This clonotype showed up many times. The chain couples TRBV27 to TRBJ2-7; a weak D match, TRBD2 (5 bases). The germline CDR1 and CDR2 sequences are MNHEY and SMNVEV (reference sequence). CDR3 length: 12 amino acids. The V gene lost 6 bases and the J gene lost 4 bases, with 10 bases spanning the gap. CDR3 amino acids: CASRNPGYEQYF. CDR3 nucleotide sequence: TGTGCCAGCAGAAATCCGGGATACGAGCAGTACTTC.

This clonotype was counted many times. V usage is TRBV6-2 or TRBV6-3 and J usage is TRBJ1-5; D remains ambiguous. V lost 2 bases and J lost 5, with 13 bases in between. Germline V lookup: CDR1 MNHEY, CDR2 SVGEGT. The CDR3 extends over 15 amino acids. The CDR3 DNA is TGTGCCAGCAGTTACGACACGGCGGGGTATCAGCCCCAGCATTTT. This codes for CASSYDTAGYQPQHF.

This clonotype was seen repeatedly, ten times or more. This chain links TRBV6-5 with TRBJ2-7; 9 bases map to TRBD1. This CDR3 spans 15 amino acids. Germline V CDR1 and CDR2: MNHEY, SVGAGI. With V trimmed by 6 bases and J by 0 bases, 6 bases remained unmatched. The CDR3 loop is CASRGLDRGSYEQYF. CDR3 nucleotides: TGTGCCAGCAGGGGTCTGGACAGGGGCTCCTACGAGCAGTACTTC.

This clonotype has ten or more counts. The chain carries TRBV5-1 and TRBJ2-7; TRBD2 matches 8 bases. The CDR3 consists of 15 residues. Germline CDR1 SGHRS, CDR2 YFSETQ. The V and J ends lost 4 bases and 2 bases, in that order; junction bases with no gene match: 8. This CDR3 is CASSPATSVPYEQYF. CDR3 DNA: TGCGCCAGCAGCCCGGCGACTAGCGTACCCTACGAGCAGTACTTC. Full variable domain (missing parts from reference TRBV5-1 and TRBJ2-7): KAGVTQTPRYLIKTRGQQVTLSCSPISGHRSVSWYQQTPGQGLQFLFEYFSETQRNKGNFPGRFSGRQFSNSRSEMNVSTLELGDSALYLCASSPATSVPYEQYFGPGTRLTVT.

This clonotype was counted ten times or more. The V call is TRBV28, the J call TRBJ1-5, with D perhaps TRBD1 (5 bases). Germline CDR1 reads MDHEN; CDR2 reads SYDVKM. The CDR3 runs to 16 residues. The germline V and J ends were trimmed by 4 bases and 6 bases, with 19 bases remaining between them. CDR3 nucleotide sequence: TGTGCCAGCAGTTCTCGAGACTTCAGGGAGGCTCAGCCCCAGCATTTT. Amino acid sequence: CASSSRDFREAQPQHF. The full variable domain, rest sourced from reference TRBV28 and TRBJ1-5, is DVKVTQSSRYLVKRTGEKVFLECVQDMDHENMFWYRQDPGLGLRLIYFSYDVKMKEKGDIPEGYSVSREKKERFSLILESASTNQTSMYLCASSSRDFREAQPQHFGDGTRLSIL.

The chain couples TRBV4-2 to TRBJ2-4; 8 nucleotides line up with TRBD2. Trimming cost V 9 bases and J 5 bases; bases outside gene matches: 9. In germline, CDR1 is LGHNA, CDR2 YNFKEQ. The CDR3 loop spans 14 amino acids. CDR3 nucleotides: TGTGCCAGGGGCCCCGGACTAGCAGAAAACATTCAGTACTTC. It is translated as CARGPGLAENIQYF.